This T cell receptor beta chain comes out of a study of blood T cell repertoires in COVID-19. As for the study in general: Donors in the United States, Italy and Spain gave samples during acute or convalescent COVID-19. The analysed material was cDNA or gDNA that came from T cells, B-cell-depleted T cells, or PBMCs.

In the original analysis: Estimation of nucleated cell counts relied on the amplification of reference gene primers. Data came from immunoSEQ multiplex PCR; TCRdb stores just in-frame clones and leaves some out. V and J calls and clone size are copied from that table; D and trimming were computed from the DNA. Found here are approximately 60,000 clones, around 80% of them singletons; the top ten hold less than 25%. The source of this sequence is a woman aged 55-69 years with acute or convalescent COVID-19. The specimen sequenced was peripheral blood.

As DNA, the CDR3 is TGTGCCAGCAGCGACACAGGGACAGCTGAAGCTTTCTTT. It encodes CASSDTGTAEAFF. V usage is TRBV14 and J usage is TRBJ1-1, with 7 bases identical to TRBD1. This CDR3 spans 13 amino acids. Trimming at V came to 5 bases and at J to 6 bases, leaving 6 bases not matched to a gene. Germline CDR1 and CDR2: SGHDN and FVKESK.